The 17 T cell receptor beta chains in this list originate from one sample, sequenced in a study of Graves' ophthalmopathy and Graves' hyperthyroidism. RNA transcripts were the template, and TCR beta CDR3 regions were amplified from them. An initial RT-PCR round employing HTBI primers preceded a second-round multiplex PCR. TCRdb independently ran MiXCR on the multiplex PCR reads; one entry per CDR3 protein. The sample carries about 1.2 million distinct CDR3 sequences, roughly 35% recorded once. Sequencing was carried out using peripheral blood or thyroid tissue (not recorded which). These receptors came from an adult man with Graves' hyperthyroidism.

This clonotype was picked up a small number of times. V gene TRBV7-3 combines with J gene TRBJ2-5; 12 bases fit TRBD1. The CDR3 contains 16 residues. In germline, CDR1 is SGHTA, CDR2 FQGTGA. V shed 4 bases and J 5 bases; nucleotides not matched to a gene: 8. CDR3 nucleotide sequence: TGTGCCAGCAGCTACGGGACAGGGGGCAGGTTGGAGACCCAGTACTTC. Its translation: CASSYGTGGRLETQYF.

This clonotype was detected ten times or more. In nucleotides, the CDR3 is TGTGCCATCAGCTTGACTAGCGGGAGGGGACAGGGCGCCTACGAGCAGTACTTC. It encodes CAISLTSGRGQGAYEQYF. V gene TRBV10-3 combines with J gene TRBJ2-7; 14 bases line up with TRBD2. V lost 6 bases and J lost 2; bases outside the gene matches: 12. The germline CDR1 and CDR2 sequences are ENHRY and SYGVKD. The CDR3 runs 18 residues.

This clonotype has a count of ten or more. The gene calls are TRBV29-1 and TRBJ1-1, with D possibly TRBD1 on 6 matching bases. The CDR3 spans 13 residues. The germline CDR1 and CDR2 sequences are SQVTM and ANQGSEA. V shed 6 bases and J shed 4 bases, with 15 bases lying between them. As DNA, the CDR3 is TGCAGCGTCCAAAACAGGGAAGGCACTGAAGCTTTCTTT. This translates into CSVQNREGTEAFF.

Note on this clonotype: One junction end disagrees with the germline gene, perhaps due to a read error. This sequence joins TRBV5-1 and TRBJ1-3, with 8 nucleotides matching TRBD1. The CDR3 covers 14 residues. CDR1 SGHRS and CDR2 YFSETQ come from the germline V gene. The CDR3 DNA follows: TGCGCCAGCAACTTGTGGCAGGGGGCGAACACCATATATTTT. It encodes CASNLWQGANTIYF.

In the case of this clonotype: A junction end diverges from the germline sequence, so it may reflect a read error. This chain links TRBV4-3 with TRBJ2-5, with D tentatively TRBD1 or TRBD2 (6 bases each). Germline V gene data show CDR1 as LGHNA and CDR2 as YSLEER. This CDR3 has 15 amino acids. This CDR3 reads CANSQGQTGGETQYF. CDR3 sequence (DNA): TGCGCCAACAGCCAAGGACAGACTGGGGGGGAGACCCAGTACTTC.

This clonotype showed up many times. The chain recombines TRBV7-9 with TRBJ2-7; 7 bases line up with TRBD2. From germline, CDR1 is SEHNR and CDR2 FQNEAQ (reference sequence). The V segment lost 2 bases and the J segment 3 bases; nucleotides outside the gene matches: 4. CDR3 size: 14 residues. In nucleotides, the CDR3 is TGTGCCAGCAGCTTAAGCGGGGCCCACTACGAGCAGTACTTC. The encoded protein is CASSLSGAHYEQYF.

Many counts were recorded for this clonotype. The chain employs TRBV9 and TRBJ2-2, with a tentative D call TRBD1 (6 bases). V was pared by 1 base and J by 3 bases, with 10 bases between. The CDR3 extends over 15 amino acids. From germline, CDR1 is SGDLS and CDR2 YYNGEE. The CDR3 DNA reads TGTGCCAGCAGCGTACAGGGGCACCACACCGGGGAGCTGTTTTTT. This translates into CASSVQGHHTGELFF. Together with reference TRBV9 and TRBJ2-2, the CDR3 gives the full variable domain: DSGVTQTPKHLITATGQRVTLRCSPRSGDLSVYWYQQSLDQGLQFLIQYYNGEERAKGNILERFSAQQFPDLHSELNLSSLELGDSALYFCASSVQGHHTGELFFGEGSRLTVL.

In regard to this clonotype: A junction end diverges from the germline sequence, so it may reflect a read error. V usage is TRBV9 and J usage is TRBJ2-7; 7 positions agree with TRBD2. The CDR3 runs to 15 residues. Per the germline V gene, CDR1 is SGDLS and CDR2 is YYNGEE. CDR3 residues: CASSVESAGVHERYF. The CDR3 coding sequence is TGTGCCAGCAGCGTAGAATCGGCGGGAGTCCACGAGCGGTACTTC.

This clonotype appeared many times. The chain couples TRBV7-8 to TRBJ2-2, with 8 bases matching TRBD2. From germline, CDR1 is SGHVS and CDR2 FQNEAQ. J lost 0 bases, V lost 8 bases, and 5 bases had no gene match. This CDR3 region has 15 residues. The CDR3 DNA follows: TGTGCCAGCTCGGGAGGGCGTACGAACACCGGGGAGCTGTTTTTT. This translates into CASSGGRTNTGELFF. Complete variable domain (other parts from reference TRBV7-8 and TRBJ2-2): GAGVSQSPRYKVAKRGQDVALRCDPISGHVSLFWYQQALGQGPEFLTYFQNEAQLDKSGLPSDRFFAERPEGSVSTLKIQRTQQEDSAVYLCASSGGRTNTGELFFGEGSRLTVL.

V and J are TRBV15 and TRBJ2-5; D remains ambiguous. Germline loops: CDR1 LNHNV, CDR2 YYDKDF (reference sequence). Trimming took off 1 base at V and 5 bases at J, with 17 bases between the two ends. This CDR3 comprises 16 residues. CDR3 DNA sequence: TGTGCCACCAGCAGAGGAGAATTCTATGGCGTTGAGACCCAGTACTTC. It encodes CATSRGEFYGVETQYF.

This clonotype has only a few counts. The chain uses TRBV6-2 or TRBV6-3 and TRBJ2-2, with D tentatively TRBD2 (6 bases). Trimming shortened V by 2 bases and J by 4 bases, and 11 bases separated the two germline ends. CDR3 length: 15 residues. CDR1 and CDR2 (germline): MNHEY, SVGEGT. Here the CDR3 DNA reads TGTGCCAGCAGTTACGCGTTGGGAGGCACCGGGGAGCTGTTTTTT. Translation gives CASSYALGGTGELFF.

This clonotype was seen at least ten times. V is TRBV4-3 and J is TRBJ1-1; D not resolved. Trimming removed 0 bases at V and 6 bases at J, with 8 bases between. The germline gives CDR1 LGHNA, CDR2 YSLEER. CDR3 size: 13 residues. CDR3 bases: TGCGCCAGCAGCCAAGAGACTGGTGCTGAAGCTTTCTTT. Translating it yields CASSQETGAEAFF.

The genes are TRBV20-1 and TRBJ2-1; D uncertain. This CDR3 is built from 15 residues. The V end lost 3 bases, the J end lost 0 bases, and 12 bases lay between the germline ends. Germline V CDR1 and CDR2: DFQATT, SNEGSKA (reference sequence). The CDR3 nucleotides read TGCAGTGCTAGTGGAGCCATCCTCTCCTACAATGAGCAGTTCTTC. Its protein product is CSASGAILSYNEQFF.

This clonotype was recorded at least ten times. The chain uses TRBV10-3 and TRBJ1-3; D gene unclear. Trimming cost V 3 bases and J 2 bases, with 17 bases left between them. Germline values: CDR1 ENHRY, CDR2 SYGVKD. The CDR3 loop spans 17 amino acids. Here the CDR3 reads CAISDSGQHGPGNTIYF. CDR3 coding DNA: TGTGCCATCAGTGATTCCGGGCAGCACGGACCTGGAAACACCATATATTTT.

V gene TRBV9 combines with J gene TRBJ1-4; D is unresolved. V was cut by 0 bases and J by 2 bases, with 8 bases left in between. CDR3 length: 15 residues. The germline CDR1 and CDR2 sequences are SGDLS and YYNGEE. The CDR3 loop reads CASSVAGNTNEKLFF. The CDR3 bases are TGTGCCAGCAGCGTAGCGGGGAACACTAATGAAAAACTGTTTTTT.

This clonotype was detected many times. The chain recombines TRBV12-3 or TRBV12-4 with TRBJ1-1, with 8 bases lining up with TRBD1. This CDR3 is 12 amino acids long. After removal of 4 bases from V and 7 bases from J, the junction contained 2 bases not matched to a gene. The CDR3 region has the DNA TGTGCCAGCAGTTACAGGGGGAGTGAAGCTTTCTTT. This gives the protein CASSYRGSEAFF.

The chain links TRBV7-9 to TRBJ1-2; D not certain. This CDR3 contains 17 residues. Trimming pared 6 bases from V and 0 bases from J, leaving 20 bases between. CDR1 is SEHNR, CDR2 FQNEAQ, per germline (reference sequence). The CDR3, as DNA: TGTGCCAGCAGGGTTGGCGACACGCTACCAACTAACTATGGCTACACCTTC. Protein product: CASRVGDTLPTNYGYTF.